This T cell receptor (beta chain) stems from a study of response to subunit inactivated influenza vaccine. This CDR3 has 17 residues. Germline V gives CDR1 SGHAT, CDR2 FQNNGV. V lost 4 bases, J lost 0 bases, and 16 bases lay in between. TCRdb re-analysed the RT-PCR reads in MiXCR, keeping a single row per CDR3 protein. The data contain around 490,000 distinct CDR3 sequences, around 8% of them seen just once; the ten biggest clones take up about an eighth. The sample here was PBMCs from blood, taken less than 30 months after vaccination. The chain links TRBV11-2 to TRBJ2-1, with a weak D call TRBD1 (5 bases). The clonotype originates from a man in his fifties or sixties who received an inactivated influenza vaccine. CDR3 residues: CASSWGAQRSSYNEQFF. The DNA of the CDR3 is TGTGCCAGCAGCTGGGGCGCGCAACGAAGCTCCTACAATGAGCAGTTCTTC. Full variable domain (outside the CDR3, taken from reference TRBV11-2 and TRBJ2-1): EAGVAQSPRYKIIEKRQSVAFWCNPISGHATLYWYQQILGQGPKLLIQFQNNGVVDDSQLPKDRFSAERLKGVDSTLKIQPAKLEDSAVYLCASSWGAQRSSYNEQFFGPGTRLTVL.